Given below is one T cell receptor (beta chain) in context. What it recognizes is unknown. An end of the junction differs from the germline gene, which may be a read error. This entry comes from a study of cytomegalovirus exposure and HLA in healthy donors. General observations from the study: CMV serostatus was the sole immune exposure data available. Previously analyzed data showed that most TCR beta V segments were productive at a frequency of about 87% or about 30%. Versus the roughly 640-donor mean, an Asian-associated ancestry cluster reportedly showed fewer N-insertions in a later analysis.

It was with 60 Vbeta and 13 Jbeta primers that the PCR ran. Data came from immunoSEQ multiplex PCR; TCRdb stores just in-frame clones and leaves some out. The repertoire holds 160,000 or so clones, roughly four fifths seen once, with 0.9% to 1.1% in the top ten. The specimen was PBMCs. The sequence derives from a woman aged 40-49 years in good health and CMV-seronegative.

The CDR3 sequence: CVWSVASGKTDTQYF. The DNA of the CDR3 is TGTGTCTGGAGTGTGGCTAGCGGAAAGACAGATACGCAGTATTTT. The V and J genes are TRBV30 and TRBJ2-3; TRBD2 matches 7 bases. The germline V gene has CDR1 GTSNPN and CDR2 SVGIG (reference sequence). The CDR3 contains 15 residues.